What follows is one TCR beta chain and its context. The antigen is not known. This sample was taken from a study of cytomegalovirus exposure and HLA in healthy donors. Study summary: In an earlier analysis, 90 million to 130 million unique TCR beta sequences were found from approximately 170 million T cells. Most donors, 70% to 85% of a few hundred genotyped, fell in the Caucasian-associated ancestry cluster.

The primer mix had 60 Vbeta and 13 Jbeta primers. TCRdb's copy holds only in-frame clones and misses some; the assay was immunoSEQ multiplex PCR. The sample totals 55,000 to 75,000 clones. This CDR3 contains 15 residues. The V and J ends lost 1 base and 1 base respectively, with 10 bases between them. Germline V gives CDR1 LNHDA, CDR2 SQIVND (reference sequence). Broader study findings: Segments of the TCR beta V type were, in most cases, productive about 90% or about 30% of the time in an earlier analysis. A later analysis found that most CMV-associated TCR beta chains appeared HLA-restricted.

The sequenced sample consisted of PBMCs. This receptor was taken from a male donor in good health and CMV-seronegative. The genes are TRBV19 and TRBJ1-1; tentatively, D is TRBD1 (6 bases). CDR3 protein: CASSIASTGNTEAFF. The CDR3, as DNA: TGTGCCAGTAGTATAGCCTCGACAGGGAACACTGAAGCTTTCTTT.